Reported below is one T cell receptor (beta chain). Its antigen is not known. The data are from a study of vaccination effects on CD4 cells after COVID-19. Germline CDR1 SGHTA, CDR2 FQGNSA. Trimming cost V 5 bases and J 0 bases; bases outside gene matches: 12. This CDR3 contains 17 residues. Produced via immunoSEQ multiplex PCR; TCRdb's table is partial and in-frame only. The data show more than 45,000 clones, more than 75% seen once. At the end of less than 12 days of culture, CD4+ T cells were isolated. The chain couples TRBV7-2 to TRBJ2-7, with TRBD2 matching over 8 bases. The material was CD4+ T cells from PBMCs cultured without peptide, obtained before COVID-19 vaccination. This TCR derives from a human donor who had a prior SARS-CoV-2 infection. For the CDR3, the DNA is TGTGCCAGCAGCAGTCCCCGGGAGGGCCTTCCCTCCTACGAGCAGTACTTC. Its translation: CASSSPREGLPSYEQYF.